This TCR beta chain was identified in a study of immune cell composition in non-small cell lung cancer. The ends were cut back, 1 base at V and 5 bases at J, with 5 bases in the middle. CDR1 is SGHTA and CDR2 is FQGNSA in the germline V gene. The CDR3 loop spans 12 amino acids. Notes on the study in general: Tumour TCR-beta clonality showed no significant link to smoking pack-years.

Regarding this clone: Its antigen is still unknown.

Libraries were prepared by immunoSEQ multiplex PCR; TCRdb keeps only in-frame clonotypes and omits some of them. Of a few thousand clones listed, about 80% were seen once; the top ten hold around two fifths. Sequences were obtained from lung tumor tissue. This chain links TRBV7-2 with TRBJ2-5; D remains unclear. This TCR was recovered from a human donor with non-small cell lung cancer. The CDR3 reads CASSLVLETQYF. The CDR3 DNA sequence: TGTGCCAGCAGCTTAGTACTGGAGACCCAGTACTTC.